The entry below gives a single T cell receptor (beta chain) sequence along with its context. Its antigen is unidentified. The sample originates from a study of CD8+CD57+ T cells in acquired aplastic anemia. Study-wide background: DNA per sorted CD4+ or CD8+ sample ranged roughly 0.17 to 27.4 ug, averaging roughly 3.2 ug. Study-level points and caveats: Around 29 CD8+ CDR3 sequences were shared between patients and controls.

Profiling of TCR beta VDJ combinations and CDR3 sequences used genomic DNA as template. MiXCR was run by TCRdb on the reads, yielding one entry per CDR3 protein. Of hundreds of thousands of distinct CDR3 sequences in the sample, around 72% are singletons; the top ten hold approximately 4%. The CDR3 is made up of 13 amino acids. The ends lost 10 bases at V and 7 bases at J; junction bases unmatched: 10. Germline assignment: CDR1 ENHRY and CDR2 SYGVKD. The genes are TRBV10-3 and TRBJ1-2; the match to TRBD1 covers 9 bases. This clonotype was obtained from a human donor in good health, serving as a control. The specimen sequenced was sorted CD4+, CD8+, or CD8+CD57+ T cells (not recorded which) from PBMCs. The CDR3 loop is CATTGGRDGGYTF. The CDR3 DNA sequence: TGTGCCACGACAGGGGGAAGGGACGGTGGCTACACCTTC.